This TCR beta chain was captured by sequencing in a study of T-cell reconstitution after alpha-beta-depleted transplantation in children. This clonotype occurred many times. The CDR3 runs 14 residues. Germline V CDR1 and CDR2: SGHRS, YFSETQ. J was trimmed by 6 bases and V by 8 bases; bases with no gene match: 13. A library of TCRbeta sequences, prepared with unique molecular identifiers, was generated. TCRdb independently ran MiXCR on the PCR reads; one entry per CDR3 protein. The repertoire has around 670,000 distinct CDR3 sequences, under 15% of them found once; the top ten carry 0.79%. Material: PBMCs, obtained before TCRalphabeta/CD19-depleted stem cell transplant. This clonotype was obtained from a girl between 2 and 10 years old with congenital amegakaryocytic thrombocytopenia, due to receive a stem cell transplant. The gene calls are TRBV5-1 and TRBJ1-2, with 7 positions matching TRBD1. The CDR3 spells CASDDRTGENGYTF. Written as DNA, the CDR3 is TGCGCCAGTGATGATCGGACAGGTGAAAATGGCTACACCTTC.